This T cell receptor (beta chain) emerged from a study of T cells in Graves' hyperthyroidism and ophthalmopathy. Study outcomes and limitations: Most clonotypes expanded in the thyroid (above 0.001) were also present in blood.

Researchers amplified the TCR beta CDR3 regions from RNA transcripts. First-round RT-PCR of the TCR CDR3 relied on the HTBI primer set. TCRdb reprocessed the multiplex PCR reads via MiXCR and lists one record per CDR3 protein. The sample yields about 150,000 distinct CDR3 sequences, approximately 20% seen once. Each diagnosis was grounded in clinical symptoms, serum thyroxine and TRAb, thyroid ultrasound, and orbital computed tomography. Comment on this clonotype: The antigen is unknown.

The receptor was isolated from a woman in her fifties or sixties with Graves' hyperthyroidism that later progressed to Graves' ophthalmopathy. Material for sequencing was blood.

The CDR3 region has the DNA TGCAGCGTTGAGTCGGGACTGATCTATGGCTACACCTTC. Translated: CSVESGLIYGYTF. This chain uses TRBV29-1 with TRBJ1-2; maybe TRBD1 (5 bases). Trimming cost V 3 bases and J 4 bases, with 12 bases left between them. The CDR3 has 13 amino acids. Germline V gene sequence: CDR1 SQVTM, CDR2 ANQGSEA.